This T cell receptor (beta chain) came from a study of T cells in Graves' hyperthyroidism and ophthalmopathy. At the level of the study: Initial diagnosis, before any treatment, was when peripheral blood was collected.

This clonotype was counted many times. Uncontrolled infection, other autoimmune disease, pregnancy or lactation excluded patients. Every diagnosis used clinical symptoms, serum thyroxine and TRAb, thyroid ultrasound and orbital computed tomography. Amplification targeted TCR beta CDR3 regions from RNA transcripts. A first-round RT-PCR of the TCR CDR3 used the HTBI primer set. Each CDR3 protein gets one entry after TCRdb re-called the multiplex PCR reads with MiXCR. The sample lists around 390,000 distinct CDR3 sequences, 14% occurring once. The CDR3 has 12 residues. Trimming took off 7 bases at V and 6 bases at J, with 13 bases between the two ends. The germline CDR1 and CDR2 sequences are DFQATT and SNEGSKA (reference sequence).

The chain joins TRBV20-1 to TRBJ2-1; the D gene is possibly TRBD2 (6 bases). The TCR was taken from a woman younger than 45 with Graves' ophthalmopathy. Sequencing input: blood. The CDR3 coding sequence is TGCAGTGGACACGGGGGAGGCAATGAGCAGTTCTTC. This codes for CSGHGGGNEQFF.